The clone carrying this T cell receptor beta chain was observed a single time. As yet, its antigen is unknown. This sample is part of a study of beta chain features in type 1 diabetes. Study conclusions and caveats: There was no resolution here of whether HLA type influences TCRB rearrangement. cDNA-based reads could over-represent cells with high TCR expression. Shortening that was moderate but significant affected the TCRB CDR3s of Type 1 diabetes patients in all four CD4+ subsets.

The entirety of the isolated RNA underwent reverse transcription, so expressed TCRB transcripts were sequenced. TCRdb's table, derived via immunoSEQ multiplex PCR, lists solely in-frame clones and lacks some. The sample gives 9,300 or so clones, more than 75% of which show up once; 1.1% to 1.5% is in the top ten. V was shortened by 3 bases and J by 13 bases, with 16 bases between the two germline ends. The CDR3 length is 13 residues. Germline CDR1 reads SNHLY; CDR2 reads FYNNEI. The source is a woman aged 18-29 years in good health. The V call is TRBV2, the J call TRBJ2-1; D is possibly TRBD1 (5 bases). The material sequenced was Tregs from blood. CDR3 loop: CASSDQGVPVQFF. The CDR3 nucleotides read TGTGCCAGCAGTGATCAAGGGGTGCCCGTACAGTTCTTC.